This entry is about one T cell receptor (beta chain). The record originates from a study of blood T cell repertoires in COVID-19. The wider study: There were acute and convalescent COVID-19 samples, and they came from the United States, Italy and Spain. Sample material is recorded as cDNA or gDNA derived from T cells, B-cell-depleted T cells, or PBMCs.

Recruited during active infection, patients (from Seattle) were subsequently followed longitudinally. In the original analysis: Estimates of nucleated cell counts were drawn from the amplification of reference gene primers. The data were produced by immunoSEQ multiplex PCR, yet TCRdb's version contains in-frame clones alone and is incomplete. That table is the source of V, J and clone size, and D and trimming were worked out from the DNA. The sample records roughly 340,000 clones, about nine tenths being singletons. Sequencing was carried out using peripheral blood. The receptor was isolated from a woman between 45 and 60 years old with COVID-19, enrolled during active disease.

CDR3 bases: TGTGCCAGTAGTATAGAGGGGACAGGAGTCTACAATGAGCAGTTCTTC. It is translated as CASSIEGTGVYNEQFF. The chain carries TRBV19 and TRBJ2-1; 8 bases line up with TRBD1. The germline gives CDR1 LNHDA, CDR2 SQIVND (reference sequence). V shed 0 bases, J shed 3 bases, and the junction held 4 bases outside the gene matches. The length of the CDR3 is 16 residues.